This note documents a single T cell receptor (beta chain) sequence. The antigen remains undetermined. Germline CDR1 and CDR2: MNHNS and SASEGT. The CDR3 consists of 13 residues. Trimming removed 8 bases from V and 7 bases from J, with 17 bases in between. Time point defined: persistent/refractory GD, antithyroid drugs over 5 years with positive TRAb. From PBMCs, RNA was extracted and then used to make the TCR library. American Thyroid Association guidelines defined Graves' disease diagnosis. The data stem from a study of regulatory T cells in long-lasting Graves disease. Regarding the study as a whole: Persistent patients shared more public clonotypes (approximately 2,800) than new patients (more than 900).

Relying on iRepertoire HTBI primers and Arm-PCR of CDR3 regions, the team built TCR beta libraries. TCRdb ran MiXCR on the multiplex PCR reads and lists one entry per CDR3 protein. Of about 340,000 distinct CDR3 sequences listed, less than 20% are singletons. Source: peripheral blood mononuclear cells (PBMCs), taken when the disease was refractory, from a patient treated with antithyroid drugs. V usage is TRBV6-1 and J usage is TRBJ1-2, with D uncertain. The clonotype originates from a female donor with Graves disease. This CDR3 reads CASSLSGSRGYTF. The CDR3 DNA reads as TGTGCCAGCTCTCTGTCGGGGTCGCGTGGCTACACCTTC.